The 22 T cell receptor beta chains below all came from one sample that was sequenced in a study of T cell changes during pregnancy in multiple sclerosis. Only in-frame clones appear in the TCRdb table, and some are missing; sequencing was by immunoSEQ multiplex PCR. The sample shows roughly 110,000 clones, about 90% of them seen only once. Sequencing used peripheral blood, obtained after pregnancy. All receptors come from a female donor with multiple sclerosis, enrolled in a pregnancy study.

The chain uses TRBV6-1 and TRBJ2-5; D is unclear. Germline CDR1 reads MNHNS; CDR2 reads SASEGT. V shed 2 bases and J shed 13 bases, with 17 bases lying between them. This CDR3 contains 13 residues. CDR3 region: CASSESRRLYGYF. CDR3 sequence (DNA): TGTGCCAGCAGTGAATCGAGACGACTCTACGGGTACTTC.

J is TRBJ1-2 and V is TRBV9; 7 nucleotides align to TRBD1. Germline-derived CDR1 and CDR2 are SGDLS and YYNGEE. V trimming: 2 bases; J trimming: 8 bases; junction bases outside the gene matches: 9. The CDR3 consists of 14 residues. The CDR3 loop is CASSVHRGKGGYTF. The CDR3 nucleotides read TGTGCCAGCAGCGTCCACAGGGGAAAGGGGGGCTACACCTTC.

The J gene is TRBJ1-2, the V gene TRBV30; 9 nucleotides agree with TRBD1. V shed 6 bases, J shed 5 bases, and the junction held 10 bases outside the gene matches. Germline V lookup: CDR1 GTSNPN, CDR2 SVGIG (reference sequence). The CDR3 spans 14 residues. CDR3 nucleotides: TGTGCCTGTCCTAATGGGGGACAGGGTTATGGCTACACCTTC. Amino acids: CACPNGGQGYGYTF.

This chain connects TRBV5-1 to TRBJ1-2; TRBD1 matches at 7 bases. Trimming took 3 bases from V and 6 from J; bases not matched to a gene: 8. Germline CDR1 reads SGHRS; CDR2 reads YFSETQ. The length of the CDR3 is 14 residues. CDR3 sequence: CASSYRTGEDGYTF. Written as DNA, the CDR3 is TGCGCCAGCAGCTACCGGACAGGAGAGGATGGCTACACCTTC. Looking up the rest from reference TRBV5-1 and TRBJ1-2 gives the full variable domain: KAGVTQTPRYLIKTRGQQVTLSCSPISGHRSVSWYQQTPGQGLQFLFEYFSETQRNKGNFPGRFSGRQFSNSRSEMNVSTLELGDSALYLCASSYRTGEDGYTFGSGTRLTVV.

CDR3 DNA: TGTGCCAGCAGTACCTCCGGGAGAATCGAGCAGTACTTC. Residues: CASSTSGRIEQYF. The V and J genes are TRBV27 and TRBJ2-7, with D possibly TRBD2 on 6 matching bases. V lost 5 bases to trimming and J lost 6 bases, with 14 bases between them. CDR1 is MNHEY and CDR2 is SMNVEV in the germline V gene (reference sequence). This CDR3 has 13 amino acids.

The chain couples TRBV7-9 to TRBJ1-2, with TRBD1 matching 9 bases. From germline, CDR1 is SEHNR and CDR2 FQNEAQ (reference sequence). V gave up 3 bases and J gave up 6 bases; unmatched junction bases: 2. This CDR3 region has 13 residues. This chain's CDR3 is CASSLGQGHGYTF. The CDR3 bases are TGTGCCAGCAGCTTGGGACAGGGTCATGGCTACACCTTC.

The chain uses TRBV5-1 and TRBJ2-7; perhaps TRBD1 as D (6 bases). V was cut by 0 bases and J by 1 base, with 11 bases left in between. CDR1 and CDR2 from the germline V gene are SGHRS and YFSETQ. CDR3 length: 15 amino acids. The CDR3 here is CASSLVPDSSYEQYF. Here the CDR3 DNA reads TGCGCCAGCAGCTTGGTCCCGGACAGTTCCTACGAGCAGTACTTC.

In its sample, this clone was seen a few times. V gene TRBV19 combines with J gene TRBJ2-1, with D possibly being TRBD2 (6 bases). V was shortened by 6 bases and J by 1 base, with 16 bases between the two germline ends. Germline V CDR1 and CDR2: LNHDA, SQIVND (reference sequence). CDR3 size: 16 residues. The CDR3 region has the DNA TGTGCCAGTAGCTACAGGCGGGACCGATCCTACAATGAGCAGTTCTTC. Encoded protein: CASSYRRDRSYNEQFF.

The rearrangement joins TRBV21-1 to TRBJ1-2. TRBV21-1 is given as a pseudogene. This CDR3 spans 14 amino acids. CDR3 DNA sequence: TGTGCCAGCAGCTCCCGGGGATCATCCCATGGCTACACCTTC. This sequence encodes CASSSRGSSHGYTF.

The rearrangement links TRBV18 to TRBJ2-3; 11 nucleotides line up with TRBD1. CDR1 and CDR2 from the germline V gene are KGHSH and LQKENI. This CDR3 spans 17 amino acids. The ends lost 1 base at V and 1 base at J; junction bases unmatched: 4. CDR3 amino acids: CASSPLDRGLGTDTQYF. The CDR3 region has the DNA TGTGCCAGCTCACCACTGGACAGGGGGCTCGGCACAGATACGCAGTATTTT.

The chain combines TRBV7-3 with TRBJ2-7; D possibly corresponds to TRBD1 (6 bases). V was trimmed by 7 bases and J by 0 bases, leaving 13 bases between them. Germline V gene sequence: CDR1 SGHTA, CDR2 FQGTGA. CDR3 size: 14 residues. CDR3 loop: CASTQGHPSYEQYF. In DNA, the CDR3 is TGTGCCAGCACCCAGGGACACCCCTCCTACGAGCAGTACTTC.

The chain recombines TRBV6-1 with TRBJ1-4; 7 bases are a match to TRBD1. CDR3 length: 16 residues. Germline trimming cut 3 bases from V and 4 bases from J; bases unmatched to any gene: 8. Germline V gene sequence: CDR1 MNHNS, CDR2 SASEGT. CDR3 nucleotide sequence: TGTGCCAGCAGTGACGCAGGGACAGCCCTTAATGAAAAACTGTTTTTT. It specifies CASSDAGTALNEKLFF.

This clone was seen only once. This rearrangement joins TRBV23-1 to TRBJ1-3; no firm D call. TRBV23-1 is annotated as an ORF whose role is uncertain. V was clipped by 5 bases and J by 0 bases, with 8 bases between them. The length of the CDR3 is 14 residues. CDR3 bases: TGCGCCAGCAGTAAAATTATCTCTGGAAACACCATATATTTT. It is translated as CASSKIISGNTIYF.

The rearrangement links TRBV6-5 to TRBJ1-2, with 7 bases fitting TRBD1. The V segment lost 5 bases and the J segment 4 bases; nucleotides outside the gene matches: 4. Germline CDR1 MNHEY, CDR2 SVGAGI. The CDR3 covers 13 residues. CDR3 sequence (DNA): TGTGCCAGCAGTACGACAGGGCGCTATGGCTACACCTTC. It codes for CASSTTGRYGYTF.

V usage is TRBV6-5 and J usage is TRBJ1-1; maybe TRBD1 (6 bases). Trimming shortened V by 5 bases and J by 6 bases, and 16 bases separated the two germline ends. The CDR3 is made up of 14 amino acids. Germline loops: CDR1 MNHEY, CDR2 SVGAGI. The CDR3 reads CASSKVQGYSEAFF. DNA of the CDR3: TGTGCCAGCAGTAAAGTACAGGGTTACTCTGAAGCTTTCTTT.

To note about this clone: The sample has other DNA sequences that encode this CDR3 too. The chain uses TRBV27 and TRBJ2-7; 13 bases match TRBD2. The CDR3 covers 15 residues. Germline CDR1 reads MNHEY; CDR2 reads SMNVEV (reference sequence). V lost 5 bases to trimming and J lost 4 bases; unmatched junction nucleotides: 5. CDR3 sequence (DNA): TGTGCCAGCAGTCTACTAGCGGGAGGGCCGTACGAGCAGTACTTC. This encodes CASSLLAGGPYEQYF.

The chain recombines TRBV2 with TRBJ2-2; TRBD2 agrees at 9 bases. This CDR3 comprises 18 residues. The V and J ends lost 8 bases and 3 bases, in that order; junction bases with no gene match: 16. The germline V gene encodes CDR1 SNHLY and CDR2 FYNNEI. The CDR3, as DNA: TGTGCCAGCGATAGCGGGAGCCCACCGAGCTGGGACACCGGGGAGCTGTTTTTT. Translated, it gives CASDSGSPPSWDTGELFF.

The J gene is TRBJ2-1, the V gene TRBV29-1, with 9 positions matching TRBD1. Per the germline V gene, CDR1 is SQVTM and CDR2 is ANQGSEA. V was pared by 8 bases and J by 7 bases, with 12 bases of the junction left unmatched. This CDR3 is built from 14 residues. In DNA form, the CDR3 reads TGCAGCTCCCACCGGGACAGGGCGCGGAATGAGCAGTTCTTC. Translating gives CSSHRDRARNEQFF.

The chain carries TRBV7-8 and TRBJ1-2; unclear D gene. V shed 1 base and J shed 4 bases, with 13 bases lying between them. The CDR3 is made up of 15 amino acids. The germline CDR1 and CDR2 sequences are SGHVS and FQNEAQ. CDR3 sequence (DNA): TGTGCCAGCAGCTTAGAGCGCGATCTAACCTATGGCTACACCTTC. Residues: CASSLERDLTYGYTF.

A single count supports this clone. V gene TRBV4-2 combines with J gene TRBJ2-3; D unclear. The CDR3 is 17 residues long. Trimming cost V 3 bases and J 10 bases, with 26 bases left between them. Germline V gene data show CDR1 as LGHNA and CDR2 as YNFKEQ. In nucleotides, the CDR3 is TGTGCCAGCAGCCAGAACCTATACCGGTCGGAGCGTAATGCGCAGTATTTT. This gives the protein CASSQNLYRSERNAQYF.

This clone was counted a single time. V and J are TRBV5-1 and TRBJ2-6; no clear D gene. Germline V lookup: CDR1 SGHRS, CDR2 YFSETQ. The V end lost 4 bases, the J end lost 0 bases, and 8 bases lay between the germline ends. The CDR3 has 15 residues. CDR3 amino acids: CASSVTSSGANVLTF. CDR3 sequence (DNA): TGCGCCAGCAGCGTCACCAGCTCTGGGGCCAACGTCCTGACTTTC. Looking up the rest from reference TRBV5-1 and TRBJ2-6 gives the full variable domain: KAGVTQTPRYLIKTRGQQVTLSCSPISGHRSVSWYQQTPGQGLQFLFEYFSETQRNKGNFPGRFSGRQFSNSRSEMNVSTLELGDSALYLCASSVTSSGANVLTFGAGSRLTVL.

The gene calls are TRBV10-1 and TRBJ2-1; maybe TRBD2 (6 bases). The CDR3 covers 13 residues. Germline values: CDR1 WNHNN, CDR2 SYGVQD (reference sequence). V was cut by 0 bases and J by 11 bases, with 11 bases left in between. CDR3 in DNA: TGCGCCAGCAGTGAGTCGTCCGGGGGAAAGCAGTTCTTC. Its protein is CASSESSGGKQFF.